Sequencing of this T cell receptor (beta chain) was carried out in a study of T cell responses to AZD1222 COVID-19 vaccine. General study findings and limits: Clonal diversity may have been underestimated in mostly white British donors. Along spike, vaccine-associated CD4 TCRs were found throughout, with dominance at 160-218 and 743-854. Regions left unmutated in variants are reportedly the target of nearly half of spike-specific TCRs.

As regards this clone: Antigen unknown.

Only in-frame clones appear in the TCRdb table, and some are missing; sequencing was by immunoSEQ multiplex PCR. This sample has 150,000 or so clones, with about 90% found just once. Trimming took off 6 bases at V and 6 bases at J, with 20 bases between the two ends. The germline V gene encodes CDR1 MDHEN and CDR2 SYDVKM. CDR3 length: 16 residues. The TCR comes from an adult who received the AZD1222 COVID-19 vaccine. This sample comprised peripheral blood, obtained 28 days after the second AZD1222 dose. The V and J genes are TRBV28 and TRBJ2-2, with D unclear. CDR3 protein: CASSQPTRALAGELFF. CDR3 DNA: TGTGCCAGCAGCCAACCCACCCGGGCCCTGGCCGGGGAGCTGTTTTTT.